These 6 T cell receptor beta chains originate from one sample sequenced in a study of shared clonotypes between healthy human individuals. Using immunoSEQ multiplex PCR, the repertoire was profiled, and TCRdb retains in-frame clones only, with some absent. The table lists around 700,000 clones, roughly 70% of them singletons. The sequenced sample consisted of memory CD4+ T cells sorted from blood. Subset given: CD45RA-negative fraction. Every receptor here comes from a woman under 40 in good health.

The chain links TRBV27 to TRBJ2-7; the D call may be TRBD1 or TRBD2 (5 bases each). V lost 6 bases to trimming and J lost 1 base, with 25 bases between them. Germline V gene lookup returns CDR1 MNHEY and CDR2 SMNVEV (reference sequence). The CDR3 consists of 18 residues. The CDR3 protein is CASRLVLNAGSPSYEQYF. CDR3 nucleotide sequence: TGTGCCAGCAGGCTGGTGCTGAACGCAGGGAGCCCTTCCTACGAGCAGTACTTC.

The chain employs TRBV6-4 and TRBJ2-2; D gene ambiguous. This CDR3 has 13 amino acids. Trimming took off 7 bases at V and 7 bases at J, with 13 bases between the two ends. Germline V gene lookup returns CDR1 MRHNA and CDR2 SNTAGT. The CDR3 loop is CASTPGLLGELFF. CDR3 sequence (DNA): TGTGCCAGCACCCCTGGGCTCCTCGGGGAGCTGTTTTTT.

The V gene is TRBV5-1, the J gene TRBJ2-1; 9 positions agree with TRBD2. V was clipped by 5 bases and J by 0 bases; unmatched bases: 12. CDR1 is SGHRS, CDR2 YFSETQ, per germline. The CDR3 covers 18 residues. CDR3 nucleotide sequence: TGCGCCAGCAGATTTCGAGGGCTAGCGGGGAGCTCCTACAATGAGCAGTTCTTC. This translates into CASRFRGLAGSSYNEQFF.

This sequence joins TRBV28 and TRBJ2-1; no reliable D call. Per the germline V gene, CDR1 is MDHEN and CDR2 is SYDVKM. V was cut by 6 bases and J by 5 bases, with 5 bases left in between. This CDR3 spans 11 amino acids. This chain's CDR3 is CASSRDNEQFF. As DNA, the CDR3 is TGTGCCAGCAGCCGGGACAATGAGCAGTTCTTC.

The CDR3 loop is CASRIMGSPLHF. CDR3 nucleotides: TGTGCCAGCAGGATCATGGGTTCACCCCTCCACTTT. The chain combines TRBV6-5 with TRBJ1-6; D not resolved. The germline V gene has CDR1 MNHEY and CDR2 SVGAGI. The CDR3 length is 12 residues. The V and J ends lost 6 bases and 9 bases respectively, with 9 bases between them.

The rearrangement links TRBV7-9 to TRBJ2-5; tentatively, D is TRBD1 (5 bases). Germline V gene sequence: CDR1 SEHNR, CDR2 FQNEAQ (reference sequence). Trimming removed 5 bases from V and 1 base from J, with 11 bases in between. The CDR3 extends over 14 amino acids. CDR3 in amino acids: CASSPTAIQETQYF. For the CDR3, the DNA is TGTGCCAGCAGCCCGACAGCTATCCAAGAGACCCAGTACTTC.